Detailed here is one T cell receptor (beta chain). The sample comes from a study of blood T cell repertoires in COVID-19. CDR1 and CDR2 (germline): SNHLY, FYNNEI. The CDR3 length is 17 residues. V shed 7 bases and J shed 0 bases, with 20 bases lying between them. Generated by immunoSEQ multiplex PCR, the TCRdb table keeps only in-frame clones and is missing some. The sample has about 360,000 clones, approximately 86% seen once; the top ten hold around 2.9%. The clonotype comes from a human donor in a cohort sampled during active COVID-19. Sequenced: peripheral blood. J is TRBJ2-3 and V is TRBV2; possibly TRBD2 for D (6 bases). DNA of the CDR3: TGTGCCAGCACCCGAACGGTTAGCGGCACTAGCACAGATACGCAGTATTTT. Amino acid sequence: CASTRTVSGTSTDTQYF.